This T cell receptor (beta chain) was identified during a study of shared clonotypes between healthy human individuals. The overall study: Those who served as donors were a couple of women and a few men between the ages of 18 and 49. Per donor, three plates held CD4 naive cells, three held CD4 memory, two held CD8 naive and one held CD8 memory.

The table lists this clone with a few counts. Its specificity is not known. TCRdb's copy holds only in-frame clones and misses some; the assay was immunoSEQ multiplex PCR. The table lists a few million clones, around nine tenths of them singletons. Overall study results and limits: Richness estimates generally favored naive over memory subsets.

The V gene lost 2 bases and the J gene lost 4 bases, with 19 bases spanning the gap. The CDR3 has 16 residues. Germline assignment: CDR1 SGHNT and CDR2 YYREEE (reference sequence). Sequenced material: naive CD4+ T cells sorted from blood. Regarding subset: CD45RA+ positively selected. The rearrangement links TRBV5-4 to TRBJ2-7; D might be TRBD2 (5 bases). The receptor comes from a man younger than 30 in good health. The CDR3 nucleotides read TGTGCCAGCAGCTTCCAGGCCACGAGGGTTGGGTACGAGCAGTACTTC. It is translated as CASSFQATRVGYEQYF. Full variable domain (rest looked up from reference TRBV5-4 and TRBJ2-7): ETGVTQSPTHLIKTRGQQVTLRCSSQSGHNTVSWYQQALGQGPQFIFQYYREEENGRGNFPPRFSGLQFPNYSSELNVNALELDDSALYLCASSFQATRVGYEQYFGPGTRLTVT.